These 2 T cell receptor beta chains were sequenced from one sample in a study of T cells after yellow fever vaccination. Each CDR3 protein is one row after TCRdb ran MiXCR on the 5' RACE reads. Here the sample spans 510,000 or so distinct CDR3 sequences, about 19% being singletons. The material was PBMCs, obtained 15 days after the yellow fever booster vaccination. These receptors were collected from a man aged 30-40 years who received the YFV17D yellow fever vaccine.

The chain uses TRBV7-2 and TRBJ2-1; D is ambiguous. The CDR3 length is 14 residues. With 2 bases removed from V and 8 bases from J, the gap between germline ends came to 13 bases. The germline V gene encodes CDR1 SGHTA and CDR2 FQGNSA. The CDR3 DNA follows: TGTGCCAGCAGCTTATCCAGCCGAGTCCATGAGCAGTTCTTC. This translates into CASSLSSRVHEQFF.

V usage is TRBV19 and J usage is TRBJ1-1; no firm D call. V lost 5 bases, J lost 4 bases, and 20 bases lay in between. Germline V gene sequence: CDR1 LNHDA, CDR2 SQIVND (reference sequence). The CDR3 covers 16 residues. The CDR3 DNA sequence: TGTGCCAGTAGTGCCGGGGTGGGGAAAGGGTTCACTGAAGCTTTCTTT. Translation gives CASSAGVGKGFTEAFF. Full variable domain (rest looked up from reference TRBV19 and TRBJ1-1): DGGITQSPKYLFRKEGQNVTLSCEQNLNHDAMYWYRQDPGQGLRLIYYSQIVNDFQKGDIAEGYSVSREKKESFPLTVTSAQKNPTAFYLCASSAGVGKGFTEAFFGQGTRLTVV.